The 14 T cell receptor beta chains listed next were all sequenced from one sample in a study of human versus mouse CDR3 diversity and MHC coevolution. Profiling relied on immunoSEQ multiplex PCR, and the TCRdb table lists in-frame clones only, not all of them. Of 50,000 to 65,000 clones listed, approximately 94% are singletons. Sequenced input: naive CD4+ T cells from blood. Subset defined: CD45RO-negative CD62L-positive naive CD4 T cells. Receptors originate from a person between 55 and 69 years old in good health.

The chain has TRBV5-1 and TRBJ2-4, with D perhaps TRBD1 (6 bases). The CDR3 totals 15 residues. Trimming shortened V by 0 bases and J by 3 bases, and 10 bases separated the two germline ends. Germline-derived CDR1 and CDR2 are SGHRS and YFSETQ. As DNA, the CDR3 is TGCGCCAGCAGCTTGGTCCGGGACAACAAAAACATTCAGTACTTC. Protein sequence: CASSLVRDNKNIQYF.

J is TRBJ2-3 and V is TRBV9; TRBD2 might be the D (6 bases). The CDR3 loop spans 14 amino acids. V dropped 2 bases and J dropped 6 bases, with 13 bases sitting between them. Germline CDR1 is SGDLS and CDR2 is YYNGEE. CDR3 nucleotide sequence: TGTGCCAGCAGCGTGGGACTTGCATTGGATACGCAGTATTTT. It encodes CASSVGLALDTQYF.

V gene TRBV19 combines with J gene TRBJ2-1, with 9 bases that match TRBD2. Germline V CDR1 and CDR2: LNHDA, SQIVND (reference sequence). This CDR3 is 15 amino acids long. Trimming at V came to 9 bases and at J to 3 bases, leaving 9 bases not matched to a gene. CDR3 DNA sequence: TGTGCCAGCCGCCGCGCGGGAGGGCTCTACAATGAGCAGTTCTTC. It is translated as CASRRAGGLYNEQFF.

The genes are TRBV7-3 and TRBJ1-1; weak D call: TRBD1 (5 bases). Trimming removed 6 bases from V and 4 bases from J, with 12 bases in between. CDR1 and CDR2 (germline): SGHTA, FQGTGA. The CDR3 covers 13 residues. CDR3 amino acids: CASSQGLGTEAFF. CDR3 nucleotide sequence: TGTGCCAGCAGTCAGGGATTGGGCACTGAAGCTTTCTTT.

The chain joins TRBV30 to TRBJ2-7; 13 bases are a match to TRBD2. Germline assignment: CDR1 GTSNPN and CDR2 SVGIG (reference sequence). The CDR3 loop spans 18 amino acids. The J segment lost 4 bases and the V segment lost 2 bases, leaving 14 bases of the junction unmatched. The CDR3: CAWSSPTSGRPSPYEQYF. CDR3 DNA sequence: TGTGCCTGGAGTAGTCCGACTAGCGGGAGGCCATCGCCGTACGAGCAGTACTTC.

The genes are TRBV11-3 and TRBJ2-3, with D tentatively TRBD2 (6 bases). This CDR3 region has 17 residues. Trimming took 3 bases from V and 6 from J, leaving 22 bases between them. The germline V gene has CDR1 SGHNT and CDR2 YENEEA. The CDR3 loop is CASSFGGVAQKGDTQYF. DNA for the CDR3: TGTGCCAGCAGCTTCGGCGGGGTAGCTCAAAAGGGGGATACGCAGTATTTT.

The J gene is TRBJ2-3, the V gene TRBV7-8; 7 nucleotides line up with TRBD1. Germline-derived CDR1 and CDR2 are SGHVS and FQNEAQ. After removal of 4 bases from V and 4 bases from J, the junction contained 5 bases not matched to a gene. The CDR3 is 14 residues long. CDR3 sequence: CASSSNTGADTQYF. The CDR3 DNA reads TGTGCCAGCAGCTCTAATACAGGGGCAGATACGCAGTATTTT.

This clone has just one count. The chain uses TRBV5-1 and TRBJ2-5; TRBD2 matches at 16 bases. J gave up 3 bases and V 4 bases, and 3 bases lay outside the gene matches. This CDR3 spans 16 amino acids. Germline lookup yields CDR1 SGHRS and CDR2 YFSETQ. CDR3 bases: TGCGCCAGCAGCCAGGGACTAGCGGGAGGGAAAGAGACCCAGTACTTC. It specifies CASSQGLAGGKETQYF.

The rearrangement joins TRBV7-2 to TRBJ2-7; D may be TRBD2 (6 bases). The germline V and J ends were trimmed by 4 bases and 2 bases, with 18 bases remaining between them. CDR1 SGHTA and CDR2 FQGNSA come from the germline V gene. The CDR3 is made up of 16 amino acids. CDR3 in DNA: TGTGCCAGCAGCTCCCACCTACTAGCTATCCCCTACGAGCAGTACTTC. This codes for CASSSHLLAIPYEQYF.

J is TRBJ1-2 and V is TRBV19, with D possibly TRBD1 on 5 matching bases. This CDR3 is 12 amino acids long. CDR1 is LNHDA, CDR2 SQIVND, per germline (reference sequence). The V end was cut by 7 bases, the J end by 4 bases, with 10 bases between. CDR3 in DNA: TGTGCCAGTAAGGGGCAGGGCTATGGCTACACCTTC. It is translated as CASKGQGYGYTF.

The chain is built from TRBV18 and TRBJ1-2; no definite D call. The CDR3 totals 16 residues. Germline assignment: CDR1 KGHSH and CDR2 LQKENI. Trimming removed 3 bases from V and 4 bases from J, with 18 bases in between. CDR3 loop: CASSPQRERAPYGYTF. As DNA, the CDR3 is TGTGCCAGCTCACCCCAAAGGGAGAGGGCCCCCTATGGCTACACCTTC.

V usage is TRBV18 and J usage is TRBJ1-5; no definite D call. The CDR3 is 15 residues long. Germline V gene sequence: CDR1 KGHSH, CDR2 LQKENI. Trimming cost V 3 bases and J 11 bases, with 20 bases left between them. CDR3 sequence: CASSPGQAGRASQHF. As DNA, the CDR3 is TGTGCCAGCTCACCTGGCCAGGCTGGGAGGGCGTCCCAGCATTTT. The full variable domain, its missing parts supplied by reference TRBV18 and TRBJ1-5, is NAGVMQNPRHLVRRRGQEARLRCSPMKGHSHVYWYRQLPEEGLKFMVYLQKENIIDESGMPKERFSAEFPKEGPSILRIQQVVRGDSAAYFCASSPGQAGRASQHFGDGTRLSIL.

The CDR3 is CASSPGLAEYEQYF. The CDR3 DNA reads as TGTGCCAGCAGTCCCGGACTAGCGGAGTACGAGCAGTACTTC. V usage is TRBV7-2 and J usage is TRBJ2-7; 10 bases are shared with TRBD2. Germline trimming cut 6 bases from V and 4 bases from J; bases unmatched to any gene: 6. The CDR3 length is 14 residues. The germline CDR1 and CDR2 sequences are SGHTA and FQGNSA.

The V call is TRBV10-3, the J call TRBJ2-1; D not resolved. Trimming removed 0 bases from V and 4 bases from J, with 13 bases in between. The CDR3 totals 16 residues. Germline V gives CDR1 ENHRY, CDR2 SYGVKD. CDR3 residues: CAISESMGLGYNEQFF. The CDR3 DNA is TGTGCCATCAGTGAGTCGATGGGCCTTGGATACAATGAGCAGTTCTTC.